The T cell receptor beta chain under discussion was sequenced for a study of T cells expressing NK-cell markers. Study context: Repertoires of TCR beta were obtained from T cells sorted as CD3+CD56+NKG2C+, CD3+CD56+NKG2C- and CD3+CD56-NKG2C+.

TCRdb processed the 5' RACE reads again and assigns one entry to each CDR3 protein, with no DNA. Its table records about 390,000 distinct CDR3 sequences. Germline CDR1 is KGHSH and CDR2 is LQKENI. The CDR3 length is 11 residues. The clonotype originates from a woman aged 45 to 65 in good health. Sequenced: blood T cells: a sorted CD56 or NKG2C T cell subset, CD4+ or CD8+ T cells, or bulk PBMC T cells (not recorded which). The chain employs TRBV18 and TRBJ2-4; TCRdb gives TRBD1 as the D gene, but with no DNA this cannot be confirmed. The CDR3 is CASSTGTAQYF.